Presented here are 18 T cell receptor beta chains from one specimen sequenced in a study of spatial heterogeneity in lung cancer. Stated time point: sample taken at primary tumor resection. No cell sorting; template was whole RNA from tumor, lung tissue or PBMC. MiXCR, applied by TCRdb to the 5' RACE reads, yields one record per CDR3 protein. The data show tens of thousands of distinct CDR3 sequences, approximately 20% seen once. The specimen comprised PBMCs, sampled at surgery. The receptors come from a male donor with early-stage non-small cell lung cancer.

This chain links TRBV6-6 with TRBJ2-7, with TRBD2 identical over 7 bases. This CDR3 has 15 residues. J gave up 0 bases and V 2 bases, and 4 bases lay outside the gene matches. Germline assignment: CDR1 MNHNY and CDR2 SVGAGI (reference sequence). The CDR3 DNA follows: TGTGCCAGCAGTTACCGGGGGGTTTTCTCCTACGAGCAGTACTTC. Residues: CASSYRGVFSYEQYF.

The rearrangement links TRBV28 to TRBJ2-7; unclear D gene. V shed 5 bases and J shed 0 bases, with 8 bases lying between them. Germline lookup yields CDR1 MDHEN and CDR2 SYDVKM. This CDR3 has 13 residues. The CDR3 loop is CASSPRGSYEQYF. For the CDR3, the DNA is TGTGCCAGCAGTCCCCGCGGCTCCTACGAGCAGTACTTC.

This clonotype was seen a handful of times. The chain uses TRBV28 and TRBJ1-4; 10 bases line up with TRBD1. Losses at the gene ends were 6 bases for V and 8 bases for J; bases not matched to a gene: 9. The CDR3 has 15 amino acids. Germline lookup yields CDR1 MDHEN and CDR2 SYDVKM. CDR3 sequence reads: CASSLTGGEAEKLFF. Here the CDR3 DNA reads TGTGCCAGCAGCTTGACAGGGGGCGAAGCCGAAAAACTGTTTTTT.

V and J are TRBV2 and TRBJ2-1; D is undetermined. The CDR3 runs to 13 residues. The V gene lost 3 bases and the J gene lost 5 bases, with 8 bases spanning the gap. Germline CDR1 SNHLY, CDR2 FYNNEI. CDR3 nucleotide sequence: TGTGCCAGCAGTGATTCTAGGGACAATGAGCAGTTCTTC. Translating it yields CASSDSRDNEQFF. Variable domain in full (rest from reference TRBV2 and TRBJ2-1): EPEVTQTPSHQVTQMGQEVILRCVPISNHLYFYWYRQILGQKVEFLVSFYNNEISEKSEIFDDQFSVERPDGSNFTLKIRSTKLEDSAMYFCASSDSRDNEQFFGPGTRLTVL.

This clonotype showed up many times. The CDR3 protein is CASSLPGLAGVGTGELFF. The DNA for the CDR3 is TGTGCCAGCAGTCTCCCGGGACTAGCGGGAGTCGGCACCGGGGAGCTGTTTTTT. The J gene is TRBJ2-2, the V gene TRBV6-5; TRBD2 agrees at 14 bases. In germline, CDR1 is MNHEY, CDR2 SVGAGI. V was pared by 5 bases and J by 4 bases, with 9 bases of the junction left unmatched. The CDR3 consists of 18 residues.

This clonotype was picked up a small number of times. Here the CDR3 reads CASSGPGDSPLHF. In DNA form, the CDR3 reads TGTGCCAGCAGCGGTCCTGGCGATTCACCCCTCCACTTT. J is TRBJ1-6 and V is TRBV9; no clear D gene. The CDR3 is 13 amino acids. The V gene's germline CDR1 is SGDLS and CDR2 YYNGEE. V was trimmed by 3 bases and J by 8 bases, leaving 9 bases between them. Complete variable domain (other parts from reference TRBV9 and TRBJ1-6): DSGVTQTPKHLITATGQRVTLRCSPRSGDLSVYWYQQSLDQGLQFLIQYYNGEERAKGNILERFSAQQFPDLHSELNLSSLELGDSALYFCASSGPGDSPLHFGNGTRLTVT.

This clonotype occurred a few times. The rearrangement links TRBV20-1 to TRBJ2-5, with TRBD2 identical over 10 bases. Germline CDR1 and CDR2: DFQATT and SNEGSKA (reference sequence). V lost 4 bases to trimming and J lost 4 bases; unmatched junction nucleotides: 3. The CDR3 contains 13 residues. The CDR3 bases are TGCAGTGCTACCAGCGGGAGGGGAGAGACCCAGTACTTC. Its protein product is CSATSGRGETQYF.

This clonotype was seen more than once but under ten times. This chain connects TRBV27 to TRBJ1-5; D is unclear. Looked up from germline, CDR1 is MNHEY and CDR2 is SMNVEV (reference sequence). Deletions cut 0 bases from V and 0 bases from J, with 6 bases between. The CDR3 totals 15 residues. The CDR3 DNA follows: TGTGCCAGCAGTTTATCAGTCTATAGCAATCAGCCCCAGCATTTT. It is translated as CASSLSVYSNQPQHF.

This clonotype appeared a few times. V is TRBV3-1 and J is TRBJ2-7; no reliable D call. The CDR3 covers 14 residues. The germline CDR1 and CDR2 sequences are LGHDT and YNNKEL (reference sequence). The V end lost 4 bases, the J end lost 0 bases, and 10 bases lay between the germline ends. The CDR3 coding sequence is TGTGCCAGCAGCCCCGGACGGTACTCCTACGAGCAGTACTTC. Translated, it gives CASSPGRYSYEQYF.

The sample holds many counts of this clonotype. The rearrangement uses TRBV18 and TRBJ2-7, with 9 bases lining up with TRBD1. Trimming removed 5 bases from V and 0 bases from J; junction bases left unmatched: 5. Germline V gene sequence: CDR1 KGHSH, CDR2 LQKENI. There are 15 residues in the CDR3. CDR3 protein: CASSAQGAGSYEQYF. DNA for the CDR3: TGTGCCAGCTCAGCACAGGGGGCTGGCTCCTACGAGCAGTACTTC. The full variable domain, with the rest looked up from reference TRBV18 and TRBJ2-7, is NAGVMQNPRHLVRRRGQEARLRCSPMKGHSHVYWYRQLPEEGLKFMVYLQKENIIDESGMPKERFSAEFPKEGPSILRIQQVVRGDSAAYFCASSAQGAGSYEQYFGPGTRLTVT.

The chain carries TRBV5-1 and TRBJ2-5; no firm D call. CDR3 length equals 14 residues. CDR1 SGHRS and CDR2 YFSETQ come from the germline V gene. Trimming shortened V by 3 bases and J by 4 bases, and 13 bases separated the two germline ends. The CDR3 coding sequence is TGCGCCAGCAGCTCGGGCCTTATCGGAGAGACCCAGTACTTC. Translating it yields CASSSGLIGETQYF.

The chain recombines TRBV5-1 with TRBJ2-1; D remains ambiguous. The CDR3 has 13 amino acids. The V end lost 5 bases, the J end lost 4 bases, and 10 bases lay between the germline ends. Germline V gene data show CDR1 as SGHRS and CDR2 as YFSETQ. CDR3 protein: CASRPSEYNEQFF. The DNA of the CDR3 is TGCGCCAGCAGACCTTCGGAGTACAATGAGCAGTTCTTC.

The gene calls are TRBV7-9 and TRBJ1-5; 8 bases map to TRBD1. Per germline, CDR1 SEHNR and CDR2 FQNEAQ (reference sequence). V lost 5 bases, J lost 2 bases, and 8 bases stayed unmatched. The CDR3 has 16 amino acids. DNA of the CDR3: TGTGCCAGCAGCCATTTCACAGGGGGAGGCAATCAGCCCCAGCATTTT. This codes for CASSHFTGGGNQPQHF. Supplemented by reference TRBV7-9 and TRBJ1-5, the full variable domain reads DTGVSQNPRHKITKRGQNVTFRCDPISEHNRLYWYRQTLGQGPEFLTYFQNEAQLEKSRLLSDRFSAERPKGSFSTLEIQRTEQGDSAMYLCASSHFTGGGNQPQHFGDGTRLSIL.

Only a few counts were recorded for this clonotype. This rearrangement joins TRBV6-2 or TRBV6-3 to TRBJ2-1, with no clear D. Germline assignment: CDR1 MNHEY and CDR2 SVGEGT. There are 11 residues in the CDR3. V was shortened by 6 bases and J by 11 bases, with 11 bases between the two germline ends. In nucleotides, the CDR3 is TGTGCCAGCAGGGACCCCGGTCAGCAGTTCTTC. Its translation is CASRDPGQQFF.

The rearrangement links TRBV10-3 to TRBJ1-1, with D tentatively TRBD1 (5 bases). This CDR3 is built from 12 residues. Germline V gives CDR1 ENHRY, CDR2 SYGVKD. V lost 10 bases and J lost 6, with 15 bases in between. The CDR3 sequence: CASGTGEAEAFF. The CDR3 region has the DNA TGTGCCAGCGGGACCGGAGAGGCTGAAGCTTTCTTT.

The table lists this clonotype with a few counts. The chain is built from TRBV6-5 and TRBJ2-5, with 8 bases matching TRBD2. With 2 bases clipped from V and 2 bases from J, the junction kept 1 base outside the gene matches. In germline, CDR1 is MNHEY, CDR2 SVGAGI. The CDR3 consists of 14 residues. The CDR3 protein is CASSYGTSQETQYF. CDR3 nucleotides: TGTGCCAGCAGTTACGGGACTAGTCAAGAGACCCAGTACTTC.

This clonotype showed up just a few times. The chain combines TRBV27 with TRBJ1-1; D is unresolved. Trimming took off 8 bases at V and 2 bases at J, with 9 bases between the two ends. This CDR3 region has 12 residues. CDR1 MNHEY and CDR2 SMNVEV come from the germline V gene (reference sequence). The CDR3 nucleotides are TGTGCCAGCGGTACACTAAACACTGAAGCTTTCTTT. Protein: CASGTLNTEAFF.

This rearrangement joins TRBV30 to TRBJ1-5; 8 bases line up with TRBD1. Germline CDR1 and CDR2: GTSNPN and SVGIG (reference sequence). This CDR3 is built from 15 residues. V trimming: 2 bases; J trimming: 2 bases; junction bases outside the gene matches: 5. The CDR3 is CAWSPGQGGNQPQHF. The CDR3 bases are TGTGCCTGGAGTCCCGGACAGGGCGGCAATCAGCCCCAGCATTTT.